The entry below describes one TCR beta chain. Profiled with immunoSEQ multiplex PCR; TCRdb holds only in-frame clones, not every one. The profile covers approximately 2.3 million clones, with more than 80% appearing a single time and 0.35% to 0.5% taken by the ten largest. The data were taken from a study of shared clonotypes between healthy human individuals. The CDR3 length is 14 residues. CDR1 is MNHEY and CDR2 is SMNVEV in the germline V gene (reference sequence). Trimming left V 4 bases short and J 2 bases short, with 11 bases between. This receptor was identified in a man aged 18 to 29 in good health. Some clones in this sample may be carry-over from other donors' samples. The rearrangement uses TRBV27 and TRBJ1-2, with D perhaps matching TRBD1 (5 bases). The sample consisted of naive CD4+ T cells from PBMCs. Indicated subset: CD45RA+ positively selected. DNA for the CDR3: TGTGCCAGCAGTTGGGACCCCCGAAACTATGGCTACACCTTC. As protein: CASSWDPRNYGYTF.